Listed here are 26 T cell receptor beta chains from one sample, sequenced in a study of blood T cell repertoires in COVID-19. Some clones are missing from TCRdb's copy, which holds only in-frame ones; the method was immunoSEQ multiplex PCR. The repertoire holds approximately 350,000 clones, with more than 80% as singletons. Sequences were obtained from peripheral blood. The origin of the receptors is a man between 40 and 49 years old with acute or convalescent COVID-19.

The V gene is TRBV6-6, the J gene TRBJ1-4; D is perhaps TRBD1 (6 bases). The CDR3 sequence is 16 residues long. Germline-derived CDR1 and CDR2 are MNHNY and SVGAGI (reference sequence). Deletions cut 7 bases from V and 7 bases from J, with 22 bases between. CDR3 in DNA: TGTGCCAGCACTAGTACAGGGTTCCCACGCGGTGAAAAACTGTTTTTT. Protein: CASTSTGFPRGEKLFF.

V gene TRBV5-5 combines with J gene TRBJ2-7, with 8 bases identical to TRBD1. This CDR3 is 16 amino acids long. The germline gives CDR1 SGHKS, CDR2 YYEKEE (reference sequence). Unmatched junction bases numbered 7, after V lost 0 bases and J lost 2 bases. In DNA, the CDR3 is TGTGCCAGCAGCTTGGACGGACAGGGAGAAACCTACGAGCAGTACTTC. Translation gives CASSLDGQGETYEQYF.

This rearrangement joins TRBV9 to TRBJ2-5, with D possibly matching TRBD2 (5 bases). This CDR3 has 15 amino acids. The germline V and J ends were trimmed by 3 bases and 3 bases, with 15 bases remaining between them. Per the germline V gene, CDR1 is SGDLS and CDR2 is YYNGEE. The CDR3, as DNA: TGTGCCAGCAGCGCCGAGGGTGGTTCGGAAGAGACCCAGTACTTC. It translates to CASSAEGGSEETQYF.

The chain has TRBV5-4 and TRBJ1-2; D is perhaps TRBD1 (6 bases). V gave up 3 bases and J gave up 7 bases, with 16 bases separating them. Per germline, CDR1 SGHNT and CDR2 YYREEE (reference sequence). The CDR3 is made up of 14 amino acids. CDR3 nucleotides: TGTGCCAGCAGCTCAGTTGACAGGTTGGGTGGCTACACCTTC. Amino acid sequence: CASSSVDRLGGYTF.

This chain uses TRBV30 with TRBJ2-4; 9 nucleotides match TRBD2. The CDR3 spans 16 residues. V dropped 0 bases and J dropped 1; count of bases not matched to a gene: 4. CDR1 is GTSNPN and CDR2 is SVGIG in the germline V gene (reference sequence). The CDR3, as DNA: TGTGCCTGGAGTGTAATTGCGGGAGGGGCCAAAAACATTCAGTACTTC. This gives the protein CAWSVIAGGAKNIQYF.

The rearrangement links TRBV5-1 to TRBJ2-3; D may be TRBD1 (6 bases). The CDR3 spans 14 residues. V lost 0 bases and J 5 bases, leaving 10 bases between the germline ends. Germline CDR1 and CDR2: SGHRS and YFSETQ. This chain's CDR3 is CASSLADSEDTQYF. DNA for the CDR3: TGCGCCAGCAGCTTGGCGGACAGTGAAGATACGCAGTATTTT.

The sample holds one count of this clone. The chain is built from TRBV5-5 and TRBJ1-1; no clear D. The V end was cut by 2 bases, the J end by 1 base, with 6 bases between. The CDR3 runs to 13 residues. CDR1 is SGHKS, CDR2 YYEKEE, per germline (reference sequence). The CDR3 loop reads CASSFTANTEAFF. Here the CDR3 DNA reads TGTGCCAGCAGCTTTACAGCGAACACTGAAGCTTTCTTT.

The V gene is TRBV3-1 (or the pseudogene TRBV3-2), the J gene TRBJ1-3; D unclear. Germline V gene lookup returns CDR1 LGHDT and CDR2 YNNKEL (reference sequence). V was pared by 4 bases and J by 0 bases, with 7 bases between. This CDR3 region has 14 residues. The CDR3 coding sequence is TGTGCCAGCAGCCTGGTGAGCTCTGGAAACACCATATATTTT. Amino acid sequence: CASSLVSSGNTIYF.

The chain recombines TRBV3-1 (or the pseudogene TRBV3-2) with TRBJ2-1, with 9 bases that match TRBD2. Germline V CDR1 and CDR2: LGHDT, YNNKEL (reference sequence). J was trimmed by 10 bases and V by 2 bases; bases with no gene match: 21. The CDR3 extends over 19 amino acids. The CDR3: CASSQNGARSGRPSREQFF. The DNA of the CDR3 is TGTGCCAGCAGCCAAAACGGGGCGAGGAGCGGGAGGCCCTCTCGCGAGCAGTTCTTC.

This clone was seen only a few times. The chain carries TRBV19 and TRBJ1-2, with TRBD1 matching over 8 bases. CDR1 and CDR2 (germline): LNHDA, SQIVND (reference sequence). The CDR3 spans 16 residues. V gave up 2 bases and J gave up 6 bases; unmatched junction bases: 11. CDR3 DNA sequence: TGTGCCAGTAGTATATCCCGCCCGGGACAGGAGAATGGCTACACCTTC. This sequence encodes CASSISRPGQENGYTF.

This clone was seen a single time. V and J are TRBV6-1 and TRBJ2-1; weak D call: TRBD1 (5 bases). V lost 2 bases and J lost 8, with 19 bases in between. This CDR3 spans 16 amino acids. Germline CDR1 reads MNHNS; CDR2 reads SASEGT. The CDR3 protein is CASSERRGERAYEQFF. CDR3 bases: TGTGCCAGCAGTGAAAGAAGGGGTGAAAGGGCGTATGAGCAGTTCTTC.

A note on this clone: This sample includes further DNA sequences coding for the same CDR3. V and J are TRBV24-1 and TRBJ2-3, with D possibly TRBD2 on 5 matching bases. CDR3 length: 17 amino acids. The ends were cut back, 1 base at V and 0 bases at J, with 13 bases in the middle. Germline CDR1 and CDR2: KGHDR and SFDVKD. The CDR3 nucleotides read TGTGCCACCAGTGATTTTAACCGGGGATCTAGCACAGATACGCAGTATTTT. Its protein is CATSDFNRGSSTDTQYF.

This clone was detected only once. The chain combines TRBV4-3 with TRBJ2-2, with 7 bases matching TRBD1. The CDR3 contains 16 residues. Germline V lookup: CDR1 LGHNA, CDR2 YSLEER. The V and J ends lost 1 base and 6 bases, in that order; junction bases with no gene match: 8. DNA of the CDR3: TGCGCCAGCAGCCAAGGTTCAGGGGGTTTGGCCGGGGAGCTGTTTTTT. Translation gives CASSQGSGGLAGELFF.

The chain combines TRBV7-9 with TRBJ2-3; D is ambiguous. Germline CDR1 reads SEHNR; CDR2 reads FQNEAQ (reference sequence). There are 13 residues in the CDR3. V lost 5 bases and J lost 5, with 11 bases in between. CDR3 amino acids: CASSRLLGDTQYF. In DNA, the CDR3 is TGTGCCAGCAGCCGCTTACTCGGAGATACGCAGTATTTT.

The V call is TRBV7-8, the J call TRBJ2-7; D might be TRBD1 (6 bases). This CDR3 contains 14 residues. CDR1 and CDR2 (germline): SGHVS, FQNEAQ. Trimming pared 1 base from V and 3 bases from J, leaving 10 bases between. Here the CDR3 reads CASSLVGTNYEQYF. The CDR3 region has the DNA TGTGCCAGCAGCTTAGTGGGGACAAACTACGAGCAGTACTTC.

V and J are TRBV27 and TRBJ1-6, with D hard to call. The germline gives CDR1 MNHEY, CDR2 SMNVEV (reference sequence). V was trimmed by 4 bases and J by 6 bases, leaving 7 bases between them. CDR3 length equals 13 residues. In DNA, the CDR3 is TGTGCCAGCAGTTACAGTCTTAATTCACCCCTCCACTTT. Its protein is CASSYSLNSPLHF.

J is TRBJ1-6 and V is TRBV5-5; D call uncertain. There are 15 residues in the CDR3. The germline V gene encodes CDR1 SGHKS and CDR2 YYEKEE (reference sequence). V lost 4 bases and J lost 6, with 14 bases in between. CDR3 protein: CASSLNRGINSPLHF. The CDR3 region has the DNA TGTGCCAGCAGCCTGAACCGGGGTATTAATTCACCCCTCCACTTT. The variable domain in full, with the rest retrieved from reference TRBV5-5 and TRBJ1-6, is DAGVTQSPTHLIKTRGQQVTLRCSPISGHKSVSWYQQVLGQGPQFIFQYYEKEERGRGNFPDRFSARQFPNYSSELNVNALLLGDSALYLCASSLNRGINSPLHFGNGTRLTVT.

The rearrangement joins TRBV4-2 to TRBJ2-7; 12 bases are a match to TRBD2. The CDR3 is 16 amino acids. The germline V gene encodes CDR1 LGHNA and CDR2 YNFKEQ. V lost 4 bases, J lost 3 bases, and 7 bases stayed unmatched. The CDR3 nucleotides read TGTGCCAGCAGCCCTCGGACTAGCGGGACTCTCTACGAGCAGTACTTC. This translates into CASSPRTSGTLYEQYF.

This chain uses TRBV10-1 with TRBJ2-3; D possibly corresponds to TRBD2 (6 bases). CDR1 WNHNN and CDR2 SYGVQD come from the germline V gene (reference sequence). This CDR3 comprises 13 residues. Trimming removed 7 bases at V and 2 bases at J, with 10 bases between. CDR3 in DNA: TGCGCCAGCAATGGAGGGGACACAGATACGCAGTATTTT. This encodes CASNGGDTDTQYF.

This sequence joins TRBV15 and TRBJ1-5, with D perhaps TRBD1 (6 bases). CDR3 length: 13 residues. V was trimmed by 8 bases and J by 6 bases, leaving 14 bases between them. The germline V gene has CDR1 LNHNV and CDR2 YYDKDF (reference sequence). Written as DNA, the CDR3 is TGTGCCACCTCTGGGGGCTTTGGTCAGCCCCAGCATTTT. It is translated as CATSGGFGQPQHF.

The chain employs TRBV28 and TRBJ1-5, with 11 nucleotides matching TRBD1. The germline CDR1 and CDR2 sequences are MDHEN and SYDVKM. This CDR3 contains 14 residues. V gave up 5 bases and J gave up 6 bases; unmatched junction bases: 3. The CDR3 DNA is TGTGCCAGCAGTCCGGGGACAGGGGGTCAGCCCCAGCATTTT. It specifies CASSPGTGGQPQHF. Full variable domain (remainder filled in from reference TRBV28 and TRBJ1-5): DVKVTQSSRYLVKRTGEKVFLECVQDMDHENMFWYRQDPGLGLRLIYFSYDVKMKEKGDIPEGYSVSREKKERFSLILESASTNQTSMYLCASSPGTGGQPQHFGDGTRLSIL.

The chain is built from TRBV5-1 and TRBJ2-1; TRBD2 matches at 8 bases. CDR1 SGHRS and CDR2 YFSETQ come from the germline V gene. This CDR3 comprises 16 residues. Trimming cost V 4 bases and J 0 bases; bases outside gene matches: 6. CDR3 loop: CASSLERGSSYNEQFF. Written as DNA, the CDR3 is TGCGCCAGCAGCCTGGAGCGGGGGAGCTCCTACAATGAGCAGTTCTTC. Looking up the rest from reference TRBV5-1 and TRBJ2-1 gives the full variable domain: KAGVTQTPRYLIKTRGQQVTLSCSPISGHRSVSWYQQTPGQGLQFLFEYFSETQRNKGNFPGRFSGRQFSNSRSEMNVSTLELGDSALYLCASSLERGSSYNEQFFGPGTRLTVL.

The chain couples TRBV11-2 to TRBJ2-5; 7 positions agree with TRBD1. CDR3 length: 17 residues. Germline assignment: CDR1 SGHAT and CDR2 FQNNGV. The J segment lost 4 bases and the V segment lost 8 bases, leaving 19 bases of the junction unmatched. The CDR3 is CASLISLGTGDLETQYF. CDR3 DNA sequence: TGTGCCAGCCTAATTTCCCTAGGAACAGGGGATTTAGAGACCCAGTACTTC.

The chain links TRBV27 to TRBJ1-1; 12 bases agree with TRBD1. CDR3 size: 16 residues. V dropped 7 bases and J dropped 5; count of bases not matched to a gene: 11. From germline, CDR1 is MNHEY and CDR2 SMNVEV (reference sequence). CDR3 nucleotide sequence: TGTGCCAGCACCCCACGGGACAGGGGGCGCATTACTGAAGCTTTCTTT. Protein sequence: CASTPRDRGRITEAFF.

The rearrangement uses TRBV2 and TRBJ2-1, with TRBD1 as a possible D gene (6 bases). Germline V CDR1 and CDR2: SNHLY, FYNNEI. The V and J ends lost 7 bases and 7 bases respectively, with 17 bases between them. This CDR3 is built from 14 residues. DNA of the CDR3: TGTGCCAGCACAGCACAGGGCGTCCAGAATGAGCAGTTCTTC. Amino acid sequence: CASTAQGVQNEQFF.

In DNA form, the CDR3 reads TGCGCCAGCAGCCTTGGACAGGGGGCAAGGGCTGAAGCTTTCTTT. This gives the protein CASSLGQGARAEAFF. The chain employs TRBV4-1 and TRBJ1-1, with 11 bases matching TRBD1. V shed 4 bases and J 6 bases; nucleotides not matched to a gene: 7. Germline lookup yields CDR1 MGHRA and CDR2 YSYEKL. The CDR3 is 15 amino acids.